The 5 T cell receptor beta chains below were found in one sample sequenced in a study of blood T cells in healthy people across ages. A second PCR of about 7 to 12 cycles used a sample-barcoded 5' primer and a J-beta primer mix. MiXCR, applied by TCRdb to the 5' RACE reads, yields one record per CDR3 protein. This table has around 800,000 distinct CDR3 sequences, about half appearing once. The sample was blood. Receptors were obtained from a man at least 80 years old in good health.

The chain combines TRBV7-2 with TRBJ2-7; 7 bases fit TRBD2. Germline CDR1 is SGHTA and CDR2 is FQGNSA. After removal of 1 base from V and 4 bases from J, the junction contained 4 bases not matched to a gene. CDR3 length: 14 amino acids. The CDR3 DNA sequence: TGTGCCAGCAGCTTAGAGGGACTACCTTACGAGCAGTACTTC. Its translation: CASSLEGLPYEQYF.

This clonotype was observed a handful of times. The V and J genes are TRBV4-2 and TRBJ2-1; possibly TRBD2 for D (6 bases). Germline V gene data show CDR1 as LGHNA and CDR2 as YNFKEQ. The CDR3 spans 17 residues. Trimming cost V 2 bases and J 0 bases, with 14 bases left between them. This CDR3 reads CASSQYAGMSSYNEQFF. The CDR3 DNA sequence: TGTGCCAGCAGCCAATACGCGGGGATGAGCTCCTACAATGAGCAGTTCTTC.

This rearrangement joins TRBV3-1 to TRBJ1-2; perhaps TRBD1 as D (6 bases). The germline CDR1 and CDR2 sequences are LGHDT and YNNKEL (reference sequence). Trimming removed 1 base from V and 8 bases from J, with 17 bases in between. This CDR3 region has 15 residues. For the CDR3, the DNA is TGTGCCAGCAGCCAAGTTCACGGGGGCCGGACGGGCTACACCTTC. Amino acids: CASSQVHGGRTGYTF.

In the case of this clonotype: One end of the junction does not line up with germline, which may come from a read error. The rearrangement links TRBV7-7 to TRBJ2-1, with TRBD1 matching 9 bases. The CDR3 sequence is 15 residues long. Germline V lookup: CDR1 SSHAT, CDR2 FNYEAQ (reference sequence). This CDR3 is CASSLGGTGQDEQFF. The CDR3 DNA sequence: TGTGCTAGCAGTTTGGGGGGGACAGGGCAGGATGAGCAGTTCTTC.

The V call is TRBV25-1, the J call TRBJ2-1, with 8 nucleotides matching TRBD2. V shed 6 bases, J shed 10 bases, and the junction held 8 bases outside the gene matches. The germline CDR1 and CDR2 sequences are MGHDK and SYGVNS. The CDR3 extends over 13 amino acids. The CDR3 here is CASRAVAGGEQFF. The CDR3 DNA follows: TGTGCCAGCAGGGCTGTGGCGGGAGGAGAGCAGTTCTTC.